This note documents a single T cell receptor (beta chain) sequence. No antigen is known for it. This record comes from a study of long-term antiretroviral therapy in people with HIV. Overall study context: The immediate-ART recommendation dates to 2015, and the earliest samples predate it by about a decade.

The CDR3 covers 13 residues. Germline CDR1 reads GTSNPN; CDR2 reads SVGIG (reference sequence). The germline V and J ends were trimmed by 2 bases and 5 bases, with 9 bases remaining between them. Points from the study as a whole: It was observed that HIV repertoires exhibited narrower CDR3 length ranges than controls. Diversity rose after ART but stayed below transplant donor controls.

A v3.0 immunoSEQ assay was performed at survey level. Sequencing of each sample targeted about 40,000-55,000 T-cell genomes. Only in-frame clones appear in the TCRdb table, and some are missing; sequencing was by immunoSEQ multiplex PCR. The sample holds approximately 21,000 clones, 82% seen once. The rearrangement uses TRBV30 and TRBJ2-2; D is undetermined. The sample in question was unsorted PBMCs, obtained at the start of antiretroviral therapy. The TCR comes from a man in his fifties or sixties with HIV. The CDR3 reads CAWSPGQTGELFF. CDR3 in DNA: TGTGCCTGGAGTCCCGGCCAGACCGGGGAGCTGTTTTTT. The full variable domain, with the rest looked up from reference TRBV30 and TRBJ2-2, is SQTIHQWPATLVQPVGSPLSLECTVEGTSNPNLYWYRQAAGRGLQLLFYSVGIGQISSEVPQNLSASRPQDRQFILSSKKLLLSDSGFYLCAWSPGQTGELFFGEGSRLTVL.